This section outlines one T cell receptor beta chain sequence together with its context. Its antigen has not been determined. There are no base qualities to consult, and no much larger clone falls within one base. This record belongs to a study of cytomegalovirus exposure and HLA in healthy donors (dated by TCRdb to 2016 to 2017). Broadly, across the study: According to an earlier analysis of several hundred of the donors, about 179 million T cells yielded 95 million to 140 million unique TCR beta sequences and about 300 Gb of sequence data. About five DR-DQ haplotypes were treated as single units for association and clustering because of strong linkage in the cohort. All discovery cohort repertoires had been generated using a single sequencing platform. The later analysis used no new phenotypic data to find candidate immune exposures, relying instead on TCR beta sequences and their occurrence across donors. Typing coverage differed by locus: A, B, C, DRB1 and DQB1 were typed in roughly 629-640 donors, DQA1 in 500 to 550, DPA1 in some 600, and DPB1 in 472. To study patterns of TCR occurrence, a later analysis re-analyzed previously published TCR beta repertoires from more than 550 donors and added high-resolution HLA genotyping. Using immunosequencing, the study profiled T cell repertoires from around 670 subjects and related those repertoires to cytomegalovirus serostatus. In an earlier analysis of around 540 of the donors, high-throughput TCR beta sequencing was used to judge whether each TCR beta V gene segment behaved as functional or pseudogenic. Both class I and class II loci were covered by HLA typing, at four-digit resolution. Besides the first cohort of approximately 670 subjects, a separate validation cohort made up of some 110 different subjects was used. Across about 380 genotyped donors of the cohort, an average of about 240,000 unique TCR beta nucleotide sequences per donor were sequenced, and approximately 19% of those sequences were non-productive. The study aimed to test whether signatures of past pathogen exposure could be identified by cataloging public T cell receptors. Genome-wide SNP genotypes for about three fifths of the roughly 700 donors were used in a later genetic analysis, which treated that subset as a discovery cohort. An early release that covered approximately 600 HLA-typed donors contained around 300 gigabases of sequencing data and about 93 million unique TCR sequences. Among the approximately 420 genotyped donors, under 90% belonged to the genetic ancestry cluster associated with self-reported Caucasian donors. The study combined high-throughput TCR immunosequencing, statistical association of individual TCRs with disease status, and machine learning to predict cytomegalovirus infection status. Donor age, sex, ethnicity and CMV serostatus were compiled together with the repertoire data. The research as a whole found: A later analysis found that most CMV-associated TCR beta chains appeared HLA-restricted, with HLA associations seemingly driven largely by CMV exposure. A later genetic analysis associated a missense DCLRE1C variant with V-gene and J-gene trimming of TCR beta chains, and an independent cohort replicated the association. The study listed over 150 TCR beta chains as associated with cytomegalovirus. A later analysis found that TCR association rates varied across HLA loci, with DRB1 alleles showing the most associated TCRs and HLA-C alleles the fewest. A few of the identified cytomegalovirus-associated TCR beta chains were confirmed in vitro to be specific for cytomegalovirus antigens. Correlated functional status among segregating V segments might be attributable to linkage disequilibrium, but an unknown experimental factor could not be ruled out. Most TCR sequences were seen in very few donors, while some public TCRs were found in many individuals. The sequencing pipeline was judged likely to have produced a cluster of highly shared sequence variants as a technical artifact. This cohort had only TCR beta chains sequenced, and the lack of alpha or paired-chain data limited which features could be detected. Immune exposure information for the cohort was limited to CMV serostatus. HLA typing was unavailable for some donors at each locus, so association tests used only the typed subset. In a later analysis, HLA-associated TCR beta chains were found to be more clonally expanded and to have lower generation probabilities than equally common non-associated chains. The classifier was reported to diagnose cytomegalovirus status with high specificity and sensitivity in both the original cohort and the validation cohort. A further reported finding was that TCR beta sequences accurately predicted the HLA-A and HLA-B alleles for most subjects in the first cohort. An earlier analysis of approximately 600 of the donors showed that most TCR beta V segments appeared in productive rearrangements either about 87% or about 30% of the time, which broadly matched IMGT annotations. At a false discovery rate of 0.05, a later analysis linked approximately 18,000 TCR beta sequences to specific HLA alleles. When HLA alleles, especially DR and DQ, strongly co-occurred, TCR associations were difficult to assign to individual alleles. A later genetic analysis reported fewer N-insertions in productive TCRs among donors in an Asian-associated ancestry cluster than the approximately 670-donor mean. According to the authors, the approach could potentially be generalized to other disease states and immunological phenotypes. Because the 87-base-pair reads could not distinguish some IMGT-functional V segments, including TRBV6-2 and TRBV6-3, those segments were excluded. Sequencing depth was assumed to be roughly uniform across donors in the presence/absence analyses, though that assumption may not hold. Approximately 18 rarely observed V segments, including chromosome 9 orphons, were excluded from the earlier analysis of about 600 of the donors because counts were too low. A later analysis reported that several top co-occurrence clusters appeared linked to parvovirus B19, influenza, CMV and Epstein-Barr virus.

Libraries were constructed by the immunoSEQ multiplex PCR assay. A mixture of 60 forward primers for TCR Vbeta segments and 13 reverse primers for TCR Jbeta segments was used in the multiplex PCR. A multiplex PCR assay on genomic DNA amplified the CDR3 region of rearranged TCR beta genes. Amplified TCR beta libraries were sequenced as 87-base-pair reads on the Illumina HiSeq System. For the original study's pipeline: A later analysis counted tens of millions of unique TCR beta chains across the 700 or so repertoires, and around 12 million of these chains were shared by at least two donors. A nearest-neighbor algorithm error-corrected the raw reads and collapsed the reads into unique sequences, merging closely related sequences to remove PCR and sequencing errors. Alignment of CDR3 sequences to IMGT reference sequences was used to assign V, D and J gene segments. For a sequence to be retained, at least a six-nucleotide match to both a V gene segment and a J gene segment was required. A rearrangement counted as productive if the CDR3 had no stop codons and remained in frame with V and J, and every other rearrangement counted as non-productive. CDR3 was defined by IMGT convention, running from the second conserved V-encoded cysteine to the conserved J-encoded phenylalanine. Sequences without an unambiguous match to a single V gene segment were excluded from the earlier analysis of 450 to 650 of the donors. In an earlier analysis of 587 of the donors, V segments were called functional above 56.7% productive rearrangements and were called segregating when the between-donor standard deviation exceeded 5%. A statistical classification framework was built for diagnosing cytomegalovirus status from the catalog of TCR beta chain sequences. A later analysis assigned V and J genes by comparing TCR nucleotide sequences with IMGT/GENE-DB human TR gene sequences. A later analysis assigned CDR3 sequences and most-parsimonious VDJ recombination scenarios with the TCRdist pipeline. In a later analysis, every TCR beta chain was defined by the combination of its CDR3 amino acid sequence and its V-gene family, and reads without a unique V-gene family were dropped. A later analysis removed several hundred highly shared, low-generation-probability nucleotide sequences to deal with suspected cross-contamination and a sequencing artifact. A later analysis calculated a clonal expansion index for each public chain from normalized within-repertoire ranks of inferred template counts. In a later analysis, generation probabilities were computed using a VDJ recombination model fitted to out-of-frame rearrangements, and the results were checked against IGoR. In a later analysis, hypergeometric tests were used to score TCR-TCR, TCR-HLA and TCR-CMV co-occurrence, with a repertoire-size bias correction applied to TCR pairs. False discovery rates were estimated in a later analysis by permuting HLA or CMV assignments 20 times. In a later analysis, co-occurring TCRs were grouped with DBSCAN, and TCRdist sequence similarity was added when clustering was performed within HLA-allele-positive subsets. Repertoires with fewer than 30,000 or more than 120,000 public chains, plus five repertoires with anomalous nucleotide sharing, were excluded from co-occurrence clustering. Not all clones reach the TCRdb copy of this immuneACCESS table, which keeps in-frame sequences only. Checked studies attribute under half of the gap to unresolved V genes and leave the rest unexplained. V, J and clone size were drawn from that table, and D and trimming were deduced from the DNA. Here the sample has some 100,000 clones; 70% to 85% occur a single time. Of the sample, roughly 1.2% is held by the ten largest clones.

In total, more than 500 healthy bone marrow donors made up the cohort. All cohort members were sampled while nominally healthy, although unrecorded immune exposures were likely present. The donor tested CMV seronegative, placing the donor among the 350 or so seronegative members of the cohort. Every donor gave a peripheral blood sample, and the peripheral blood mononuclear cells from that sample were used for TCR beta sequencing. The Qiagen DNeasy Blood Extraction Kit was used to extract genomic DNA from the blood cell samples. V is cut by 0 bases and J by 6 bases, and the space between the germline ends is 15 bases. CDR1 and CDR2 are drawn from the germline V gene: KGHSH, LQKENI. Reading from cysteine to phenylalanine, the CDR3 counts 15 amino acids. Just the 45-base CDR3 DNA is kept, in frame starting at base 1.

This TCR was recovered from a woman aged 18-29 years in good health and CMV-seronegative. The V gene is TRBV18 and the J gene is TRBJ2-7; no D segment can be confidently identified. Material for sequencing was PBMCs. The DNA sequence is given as TGTGCCAGCTCACCACCGGCAGGCCCTCCTCGCGAGCAGTACTTC. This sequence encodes CASSPPAGPPREQYF.